What follows is one TCR beta chain and its context. These data come from a study of T-cell memory formation after mild COVID-19. Overall study: In these data, TCR clusters were largely donor specific.

In TCRdb, the 5' RACE reads were re-called with MiXCR into one record per CDR3 protein. The data contain roughly 100,000 distinct CDR3 sequences, over 10% of them singletons. V lost 6 bases to trimming and J lost 0 bases; unmatched junction nucleotides: 7. The CDR3 has 14 amino acids. Germline assignment: CDR1 DFQATT and CDR2 SNEGSKA (reference sequence). This receptor was obtained from an adult woman who had mild COVID-19 (a few samples of this study predate the infection). Cell type and time point are not known. This chain joins TRBV20-1 and TRBJ2-7, with 8 bases that match TRBD1. The material sequenced was PBMCs or a T cell subset sorted from them (not recorded which). In DNA form, the CDR3 reads TGCAGTGCAAAGGGACAGGAAAGCTCCTACGAGCAGTACTTC. Its protein product is CSAKGQESSYEQYF.